Below, one TCR beta chain is given with its context. The data derive from a study of T cells in Graves' hyperthyroidism and ophthalmopathy. Amplified regions were TCR beta CDR3 sequences from RNA transcripts. Using the HTBI primer set, a first-round RT-PCR was run on the TCR CDR3. TCRdb independently ran MiXCR on the multiplex PCR reads; one entry per CDR3 protein. The data contain 200,000 to 250,000 distinct CDR3 sequences, roughly 17% of them seen just once; the ten biggest clones take up 53%. What was sequenced was blood. The clonotype was recovered from a woman between 45 and 60 years old with Graves' hyperthyroidism.

CDR3 residues: CSVSRDSYGYTF. For the CDR3, the DNA is TGCAGCGTTTCCAGGGACAGTTATGGCTACACCTTC. The rearrangement uses TRBV29-1 and TRBJ1-2; 7 bases map to TRBD1. V lost 5 bases, J lost 5 bases, and 5 bases stayed unmatched. The CDR3 loop spans 12 amino acids. The germline gives CDR1 SQVTM, CDR2 ANQGSEA. The full variable domain, in which reference TRBV29-1 and TRBJ1-2 provide the parts outside the CDR3, is SAVISQKPSRDICQRGTSLTIQCQVDSQVTMMFWYRQQPGQSLTLIATANQGSEATYESGFVIDKFPISRPNLTFSTLTVSNMSPEDSSIYLCSVSRDSYGYTFGSGTRLTVV.